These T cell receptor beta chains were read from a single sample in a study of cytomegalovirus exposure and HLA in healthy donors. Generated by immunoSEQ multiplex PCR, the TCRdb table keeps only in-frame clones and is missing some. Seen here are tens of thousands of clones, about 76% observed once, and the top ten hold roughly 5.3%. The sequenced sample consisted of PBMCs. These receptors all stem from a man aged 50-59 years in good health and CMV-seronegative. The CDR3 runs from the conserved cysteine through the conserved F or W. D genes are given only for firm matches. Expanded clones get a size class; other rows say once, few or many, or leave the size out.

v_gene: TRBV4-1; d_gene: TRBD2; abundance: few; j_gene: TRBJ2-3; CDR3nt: TGCGCCAGCAGCCATCCGACTAGCGGGGGGGGAGATACGCAGTATTTT; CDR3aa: CASSHPTSGGGDTQYF
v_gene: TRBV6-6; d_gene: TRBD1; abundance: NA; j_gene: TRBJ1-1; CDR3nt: TGTGCCAGCACTTTACTCGGACAGGGTTCTTTCGCTTTCTTT; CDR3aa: CASTLLGQGSFAFF
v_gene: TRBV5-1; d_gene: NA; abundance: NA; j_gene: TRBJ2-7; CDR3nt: TGCGCCAGCAGCCCTGCAGGGGCGTTATCCTACGAGCAGTACTTC; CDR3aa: CASSPAGALSYEQYF
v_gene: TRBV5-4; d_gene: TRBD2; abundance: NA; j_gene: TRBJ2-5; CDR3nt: TGTGCCAGCAGCCCCGGCACTACGGGGGGGCCCGGGAAGACCCAGTACTTC; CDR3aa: CASSPGTTGGPGKTQYF
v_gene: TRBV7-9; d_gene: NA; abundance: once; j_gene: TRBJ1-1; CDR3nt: TGTTCCAGCAGCTCGAACTCCAGGGCAGCTTTCTTT; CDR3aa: CSSSSNSRAAFF
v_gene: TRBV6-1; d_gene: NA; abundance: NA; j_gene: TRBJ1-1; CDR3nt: TGTGCCAGCAGTGACACTCCGAACACTGAAGCTTTCTTT; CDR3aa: CASSDTPNTEAFF
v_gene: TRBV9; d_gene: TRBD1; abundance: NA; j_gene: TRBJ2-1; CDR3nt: TGTGCCAGCAGCGCCCGGGACAGGGGGCGCGCTGAGCAGTTCTTC; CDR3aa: CASSARDRGRAEQFF
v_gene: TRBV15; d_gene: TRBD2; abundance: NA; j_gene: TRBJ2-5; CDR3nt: TGTGCCACCAGCAACCGGGGGGGGCTCGAGACCCAGTACTTC; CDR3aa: CATSNRGGLETQYF
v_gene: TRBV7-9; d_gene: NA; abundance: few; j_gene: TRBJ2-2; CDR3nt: TGTGCCAGCAGCCAGAGGGGGGAGCTGTTTTTT; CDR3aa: CASSQRGELFF
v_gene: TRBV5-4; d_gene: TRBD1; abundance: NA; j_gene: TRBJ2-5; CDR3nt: TGTGCCAGCAGCATCCAGACAGGGTCGGAGACCCAGTACTTC; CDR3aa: CASSIQTGSETQYF
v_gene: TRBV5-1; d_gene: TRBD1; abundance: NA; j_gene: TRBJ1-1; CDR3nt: TGCGCCAGCAGCAGGGGGGACAGGGGCACTGAAGCTTTCTTT; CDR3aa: CASSRGDRGTEAFF
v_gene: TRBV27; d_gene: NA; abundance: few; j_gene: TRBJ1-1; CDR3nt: TGTGCCAGCAGTTCGGGGGGGAACACTGAAGCTTTCTTT; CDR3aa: CASSSGGNTEAFF
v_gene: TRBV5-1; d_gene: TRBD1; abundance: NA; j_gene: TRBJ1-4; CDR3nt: TGCGCCAGCAGCCAACAGGGGGCTGGAGAAAAACTGTTTTTT; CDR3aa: CASSQQGAGEKLFF
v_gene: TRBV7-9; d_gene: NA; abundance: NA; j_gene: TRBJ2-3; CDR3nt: TGTGCCAGCAGCGAGGCTGGGGGCGGTACGCAGTATTTT; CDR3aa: CASSEAGGGTQYF
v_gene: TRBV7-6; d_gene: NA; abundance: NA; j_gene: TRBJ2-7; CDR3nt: TGTGCCAGCAGCTTAGTTTCGGGGAGGGGGTCCTACGAGCAGTACTTC; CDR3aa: CASSLVSGRGSYEQYF
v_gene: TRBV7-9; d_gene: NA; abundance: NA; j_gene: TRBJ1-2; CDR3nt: TGTGCCAGCAGCTTACTACAGGGCGGGCTACGCTACACCTTC; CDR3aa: CASSLLQGGLRYTF
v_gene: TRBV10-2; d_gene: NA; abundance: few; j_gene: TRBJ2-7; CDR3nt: TGCGCCAGCAGAGATGGACAGAGGACGAGCTACGAGCAGTACTTC; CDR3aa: CASRDGQRTSYEQYF
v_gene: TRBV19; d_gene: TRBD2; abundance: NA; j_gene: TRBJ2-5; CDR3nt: TGTGCCAGTAGTACCGGGACTAGCGGGGCGGAGACCCAGTACTTC; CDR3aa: CASSTGTSGAETQYF
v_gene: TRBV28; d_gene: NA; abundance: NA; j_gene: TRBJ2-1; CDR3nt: TGTGCCAGCAGCCGATGGGGGGGCCTTGGCAATGAGCAGTTCTTC; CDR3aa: CASSRWGGLGNEQFF
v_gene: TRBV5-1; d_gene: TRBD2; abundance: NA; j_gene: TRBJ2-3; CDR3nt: TGCGCCAGCAGCGACAACGCGGGGGGCCCCACAGATACGCAGTATTTT; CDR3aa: CASSDNAGGPTDTQYF
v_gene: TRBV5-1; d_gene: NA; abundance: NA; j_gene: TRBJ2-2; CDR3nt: TGCGCCAGCAGCTTGACCGGGGGTTTGGACACCGGGGAGCTGTTTTTT; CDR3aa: CASSLTGGLDTGELFF
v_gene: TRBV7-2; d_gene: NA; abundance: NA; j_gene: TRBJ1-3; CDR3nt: TGTGCCAGCAGCTTCGGTCCCTACTCTGGAAACACCATATATTTT; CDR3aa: CASSFGPYSGNTIYF
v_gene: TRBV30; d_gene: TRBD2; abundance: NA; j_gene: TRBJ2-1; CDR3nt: TGTGCCTGGAGTGTACGGGGAGCGGGGGTGACCAATGAGCAGTTCTTC; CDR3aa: CAWSVRGAGVTNEQFF